The TCR beta chain described here comes from a study of blood T cell repertoires in COVID-19. In the study overall: From the United States, Italy and Spain came samples of acute and convalescent COVID-19. In each case, the material was cDNA or gDNA derived from T cells, B-cell-depleted T cells, or PBMCs.

Seattle's enrolled individuals joined amid active infection and were then monitored longitudinally. The CDR3 has 16 residues. The germline V gene has CDR1 MDHEN and CDR2 SYDVKM. V was pared by 2 bases and J by 0 bases, with 3 bases of the junction left unmatched. Generated by immunoSEQ multiplex PCR, the TCRdb table keeps only in-frame clones and is missing some. The sample consists of tens of thousands of clones, roughly 74% of them appearing once. The rearrangement links TRBV28 to TRBJ2-5, with 10 bases that match TRBD2. The sample comprised peripheral blood. The source is a middle-aged man with COVID-19, enrolled during active disease. Here the CDR3 reads CASSLSLAGDQETQYF. CDR3 coding DNA: TGTGCCAGCAGTTTAAGCCTAGCGGGGGACCAAGAGACCCAGTACTTC.